Listed here are 23 T cell receptor beta chains from one sample, sequenced in a study of control samples from healthy donors and cancer patients. Repertoires were generated with immunoSEQ multiplex PCR, while TCRdb's copy carries only in-frame clones and drops some. The sample carries about 170,000 clones, 90% to 95% recorded once. Sequencing input: blood. The source is a woman aged 25 to 39 in good health.

V is TRBV19 and J is TRBJ1-6, with 7 bases lining up with TRBD1. J was trimmed by 7 bases and V by 1 base; bases with no gene match: 7. Germline lookup yields CDR1 LNHDA and CDR2 SQIVND (reference sequence). CDR3 length: 16 residues. CDR3 in amino acids: CASSIGRDRRNSPLHF. In DNA form, the CDR3 reads TGTGCCAGTAGTATAGGACGGGACAGACGGAATTCACCCCTCCACTTT. The complete variable domain, with remaining parts taken from reference TRBV19 and TRBJ1-6, reads DGGITQSPKYLFRKEGQNVTLSCEQNLNHDAMYWYRQDPGQGLRLIYYSQIVNDFQKGDIAEGYSVSREKKESFPLTVTSAQKNPTAFYLCASSIGRDRRNSPLHFGNGTRLTVT.

V gene TRBV5-1 combines with J gene TRBJ1-2; D gene unclear. V lost 1 base and J lost 5, with 12 bases in between. Germline CDR1 and CDR2: SGHRS and YFSETQ. The CDR3 is 14 residues long. The CDR3 DNA reads TGCGCCAGCAGCTTGTCGGCAGGCCCTTATGGCTACACCTTC. Amino acid sequence: CASSLSAGPYGYTF.

The CDR3 nucleotides read TGTGCCAGCAGTAACCGGGACAGGGGGCGGAATACGCAGTATTTT. This gives the protein CASSNRDRGRNTQYF. The chain uses TRBV25-1 and TRBJ2-3; 12 nucleotides agree with TRBD1. The CDR3 consists of 15 residues. Germline V gene data show CDR1 as MGHDK and CDR2 as SYGVNS. V shed 5 bases, J shed 7 bases, and the junction held 7 bases outside the gene matches.

This clone was observed once. The chain recombines TRBV28 with TRBJ2-5, with no clear D. Per germline, CDR1 MDHEN and CDR2 SYDVKM. V lost 6 bases and J lost 2, with 13 bases in between. The CDR3 sequence is 14 residues long. The CDR3 DNA is TGTGCCAGCAGCCCGGACCGTTCTCAAGAGACCCAGTACTTC. Translated: CASSPDRSQETQYF. The variable domain in full, completed from reference TRBV28 and TRBJ2-5, reads DVKVTQSSRYLVKRTGEKVFLECVQDMDHENMFWYRQDPGLGLRLIYFSYDVKMKEKGDIPEGYSVSREKKERFSLILESASTNQTSMYLCASSPDRSQETQYFGPGTRLLVL.

The V call is TRBV7-3, the J call TRBJ2-3, with 12 bases aligning to TRBD2. This CDR3 is built from 15 residues. CDR1 is SGHTA and CDR2 is FQGTGA in the germline V gene. V gave up 5 bases and J gave up 5 bases; unmatched junction bases: 5. This CDR3 reads CASSPSGGAIDTQYF. The CDR3 region has the DNA TGTGCCAGCAGCCCTAGCGGGGGGGCCATAGATACGCAGTATTTT. The full variable domain, in which reference TRBV7-3 and TRBJ2-3 provide the parts outside the CDR3, is GAGVSQTPSNKVTEKGKYVELRCDPISGHTALYWYRQSLGQGPEFLIYFQGTGAADDSGLPNDRFFAVRPEGSVSTLKIQRTERGDSAVYLCASSPSGGAIDTQYFGPGTRLTVL.

The chain employs TRBV6-4 and TRBJ2-1, with TRBD2 matching over 13 bases. J gave up 7 bases and V 0 bases, and 3 bases lay outside the gene matches. CDR1 and CDR2 from the germline V gene are MRHNA and SNTAGT. The CDR3 is 16 amino acids. The CDR3 nucleotides read TGTGCCAGCAGTGACTCGGGGACTAGCGGGGTTAATGAGCAGTTCTTC. This encodes CASSDSGTSGVNEQFF.

The chain combines TRBV5-1 with TRBJ2-3; D unresolved. This CDR3 has 14 residues. Trimming pared 0 bases from V and 2 bases from J, leaving 7 bases between. CDR1 and CDR2 (germline): SGHRS, YFSETQ. In DNA form, the CDR3 reads TGCGCCAGCAGCTTGGATCAGTACACAGATACGCAGTATTTT. Residues: CASSLDQYTDTQYF.

CDR3 sequence (DNA): TGTGCCAGCAGCCTTACAATCTCTGGGGCCAACGTCCTGACTTTC. It is translated as CASSLTISGANVLTF. The V and J genes are TRBV6-2 or TRBV6-3 and TRBJ2-6; D ambiguous. CDR1 and CDR2 (germline): MNHEY, SVGEGT. The germline V and J ends were trimmed by 6 bases and 0 bases, with 9 bases remaining between them. The CDR3 contains 15 residues.

The V call is TRBV6-6, the J call TRBJ2-5; TRBD2 matches at 7 bases. V was clipped by 2 bases and J by 2 bases; unmatched bases: 8. Germline-derived CDR1 and CDR2 are MNHNY and SVGAGI (reference sequence). The CDR3 is made up of 16 amino acids. This CDR3 is CASSYKSGGKQETQYF. In nucleotides, the CDR3 is TGTGCCAGCAGTTACAAGTCGGGGGGAAAACAAGAGACCCAGTACTTC.

The chain uses TRBV4-1 and TRBJ2-5, with D perhaps given as TRBD1 or TRBD2 (6 bases each). V was shortened by 4 bases and J by 5 bases, with 14 bases between the two germline ends. The germline CDR1 and CDR2 sequences are MGHRA and YSYEKL. The CDR3 runs to 14 residues. The CDR3 is CASSPLGAGETQYF. The CDR3 nucleotides are TGCGCCAGCAGCCCCTTGGGGGCGGGGGAGACCCAGTACTTC.

V and J are TRBV27 and TRBJ1-1, with TRBD1 as a possible D gene (5 bases). This CDR3 has 15 amino acids. Germline V gene data show CDR1 as MNHEY and CDR2 as SMNVEV (reference sequence). V was shortened by 0 bases and J by 4 bases, with 12 bases between the two germline ends. As DNA, the CDR3 is TGTGCCAGCAGTTTATCGACTGGGGGGGGCACTGAAGCTTTCTTT. Translated: CASSLSTGGGTEAFF.

The chain uses TRBV2 and TRBJ1-5; 11 positions match TRBD1. The CDR3 covers 16 residues. After removal of 6 bases from V and 4 bases from J, the junction contained 8 bases not matched to a gene. CDR1 SNHLY and CDR2 FYNNEI come from the germline V gene. The CDR3 DNA is TGTGCCAGCAGACACAGGACAGGGGGCGCGAATCAGCCCCAGCATTTT. It yields the protein CASRHRTGGANQPQHF.

This clone was recorded once. Other DNA sequences of this sample code for an identical CDR3. The CDR3 DNA follows: TGTGCCAGCAGTTACCGGACAGGGCTCAATGAGCAGTTCTTC. Translating gives CASSYRTGLNEQFF. V is TRBV6-2 or TRBV6-3 and J is TRBJ2-1; TRBD1 matches at 8 bases. Per germline, CDR1 MNHEY and CDR2 SVGEGT. The V segment lost 2 bases and the J segment 6 bases; nucleotides outside the gene matches: 3. The CDR3 sequence is 14 residues long.

The chain combines TRBV19 with TRBJ2-1; 7 bases map to TRBD1. The germline gives CDR1 LNHDA, CDR2 SQIVND (reference sequence). J was trimmed by 9 bases and V by 4 bases; bases with no gene match: 3. CDR3 length: 12 residues. CDR3 sequence (DNA): TGTGCCAGTAGTACCCGACAGGGTGAGCAGTTCTTC. It translates to CASSTRQGEQFF.

The chain links TRBV3-1 (or the pseudogene TRBV3-2) to TRBJ2-3, with 8 bases identical to TRBD2. There are 14 residues in the CDR3. Germline CDR1 reads LGHDT; CDR2 reads YNNKEL (reference sequence). V dropped 0 bases and J dropped 4; count of bases not matched to a gene: 0. As DNA, the CDR3 is TGTGCCAGCAGCCAAGAACTAGCGGCAGATACGCAGTATTTT. Translating it yields CASSQELAADTQYF.

The chain employs TRBV5-1 and TRBJ2-1, with TRBD2 matching 7 bases. Per the germline V gene, CDR1 is SGHRS and CDR2 is YFSETQ. With V trimmed by 1 base and J by 3 bases, 4 bases remained unmatched. The CDR3 runs 15 residues. The CDR3 DNA sequence: TGCGCCAGCAGCTTGTTACGGGGGGACTACAATGAGCAGTTCTTC. The encoded protein is CASSLLRGDYNEQFF.

The rearrangement joins TRBV19 to TRBJ2-7; 7 bases map to TRBD1. Germline CDR1 reads LNHDA; CDR2 reads SQIVND (reference sequence). V gave up 3 bases and J gave up 5 bases; unmatched junction bases: 7. The CDR3 consists of 14 residues. As DNA, the CDR3 is TGTGCCAGTAGTATTGACAGGGTTGGAGACGAGCAGTACTTC. Protein product: CASSIDRVGDEQYF.

This chain joins TRBV28 and TRBJ2-2; D is possibly TRBD1 or TRBD2 (6 bases each). This CDR3 has 18 amino acids. Trimming took 6 bases from V and 0 from J, leaving 20 bases between them. Germline V lookup: CDR1 MDHEN, CDR2 SYDVKM. CDR3 DNA: TGTGCCAGCAGCCAACCCCAGTGGGGGGCGCCGAACACCGGGGAGCTGTTTTTT. As protein: CASSQPQWGAPNTGELFF.

A remark on this clone: Distinct nucleotide sequences in the sample also encode this CDR3. This sequence joins TRBV10-3 and TRBJ1-2; no clear D gene. This CDR3 comprises 12 residues. The germline gives CDR1 ENHRY, CDR2 SYGVKD. The V gene lost 3 bases and the J gene lost 2 bases, with 4 bases spanning the gap. CDR3 coding DNA: TGTGCCATCAGTGAATCAAACTATGGCTACACCTTC. This encodes CAISESNYGYTF.

The rearrangement links TRBV3-1 (or the pseudogene TRBV3-2) to TRBJ1-4; D is ambiguous. This CDR3 comprises 16 residues. Germline CDR1 LGHDT, CDR2 YNNKEL (reference sequence). V dropped 0 bases and J dropped 0 bases, with 8 bases sitting between them. CDR3 loop: CASSQDRGATNEKLFF. The CDR3 region has the DNA TGTGCCAGCAGCCAAGATCGGGGAGCAACTAATGAAAAACTGTTTTTT.

The chain employs TRBV19 and TRBJ1-1; D gene ambiguous. This CDR3 region has 14 residues. Germline loops: CDR1 LNHDA, CDR2 SQIVND (reference sequence). V was cut by 3 bases and J by 4 bases, with 12 bases left in between. Written as DNA, the CDR3 is TGTGCCAGTAGTATGTTGCAGGCTGGCACTGAAGCTTTCTTT. Amino acid sequence: CASSMLQAGTEAFF.

This clone was counted a few times. The V call is TRBV6-4, the J call TRBJ2-1; TRBD2 matches at 9 bases. CDR1 and CDR2 (germline): MRHNA, SNTAGT. The J segment lost 5 bases and the V segment lost 2 bases, leaving 1 base of the junction unmatched. The CDR3 is made up of 14 amino acids. CDR3 amino acids: CASSDLAGNNEQFF. The CDR3 nucleotides are TGTGCCAGCAGTGACCTAGCGGGGAACAATGAGCAGTTCTTC.

J is TRBJ2-3 and V is TRBV7-2; D is perhaps TRBD2 (5 bases). The CDR3 has 13 residues. From germline, CDR1 is SGHTA and CDR2 FQGNSA. V lost 5 bases to trimming and J lost 2 bases, with 8 bases between them. CDR3 sequence (DNA): TGTGCCAGCAGCCTGGGAGTCACAGATACGCAGTATTTT. Protein product: CASSLGVTDTQYF.